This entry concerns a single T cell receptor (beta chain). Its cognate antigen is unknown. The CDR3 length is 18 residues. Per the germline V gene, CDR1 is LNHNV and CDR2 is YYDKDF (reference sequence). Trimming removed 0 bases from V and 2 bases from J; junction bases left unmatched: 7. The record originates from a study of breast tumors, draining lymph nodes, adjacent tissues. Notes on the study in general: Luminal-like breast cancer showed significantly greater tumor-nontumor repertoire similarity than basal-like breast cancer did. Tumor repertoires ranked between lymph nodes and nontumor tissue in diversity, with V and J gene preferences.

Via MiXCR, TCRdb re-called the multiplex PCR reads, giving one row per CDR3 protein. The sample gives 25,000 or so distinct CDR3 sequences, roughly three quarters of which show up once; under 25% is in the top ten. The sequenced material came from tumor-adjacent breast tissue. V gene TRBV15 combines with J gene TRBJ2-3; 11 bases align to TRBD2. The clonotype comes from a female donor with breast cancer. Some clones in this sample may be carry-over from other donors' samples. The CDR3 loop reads CATSRDTLAGAATDTQYF. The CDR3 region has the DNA TGTGCCACCAGCAGAGATACACTAGCGGGAGCGGCCACAGATACGCAGTATTTT. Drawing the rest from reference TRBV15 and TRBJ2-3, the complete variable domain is DAMVIQNPRYQVTQFGKPVTLSCSQTLNHNVMYWYQQKSSQAPKLLFHYYDKDFNNEADTPDNFQSRRPNTSFCFLDIRSPGLGDTAMYLCATSRDTLAGAATDTQYFGPGTRLTVL.